This TCR beta chain was captured in a study of Tregs in tolerant kidney transplant recipients. V was pared by 1 base and J by 7 bases, with 11 bases between. The germline V gene encodes CDR1 MRHNA and CDR2 SNTAGT. The CDR3 runs 14 residues. Assay: immunoSEQ multiplex PCR; the TCRdb copy retains only in-frame clones and omits some. The table lists about 69,000 clones, roughly nine tenths of them singletons. This TCR derives from a human donor who received a combined kidney and bone marrow transplant. The sequencing here drew on CD4+ T cells from blood, taken before the transplant. V usage is TRBV6-4 and J usage is TRBJ1-5; the D is unclear. The CDR3 here is CASSDWRVEQPQHF. The DNA of the CDR3 is TGTGCCAGCAGTGACTGGAGGGTAGAACAGCCCCAGCATTTT.